The 9 T cell receptor beta chains reported below all come from one sample, sequenced in a study of blood T cells in healthy people across ages. The use of a sample-barcoded 5' primer and a J-beta primer mix characterized a second PCR of roughly 6 to 12 cycles. TCRdb re-called the 5' RACE reads through MiXCR, storing one row per CDR3 protein. Of about 1 million distinct CDR3 sequences detected, 35% to 55% appear once; the ten largest clones hold approximately 20%. Specimen: blood. Source of these receptors: a woman aged 55-75 years in good health.

The chain uses TRBV29-1 and TRBJ2-1; the D gene could be TRBD1 or TRBD2 (5 bases each). V was cut by 5 bases and J by 8 bases, with 19 bases left in between. The CDR3 has 14 residues. CDR1 is SQVTM, CDR2 ANQGSEA, per germline. CDR3 loop: CSVHAGTVGDEQFF. Written as DNA, the CDR3 is TGCAGCGTTCATGCCGGGACGGTGGGGGATGAGCAGTTCTTC.

V gene TRBV5-5 combines with J gene TRBJ2-1, with TRBD1 matching over 7 bases. CDR3 length equals 14 residues. The germline gives CDR1 SGHKS, CDR2 YYEKEE (reference sequence). V lost 4 bases, J lost 10 bases, and 11 bases stayed unmatched. DNA for the CDR3: TGTGCCAGCAGCCCGTCGGGACAGATAGGCGAGCAGTTCTTC. Translated, it gives CASSPSGQIGEQFF.

The table lists this clonotype with a few counts. This chain uses TRBV5-4 with TRBJ1-2; the D is unclear. CDR1 and CDR2 from the germline V gene are SGHNT and YYREEE (reference sequence). Between the trimmed V and J ends, which lost 4 bases and 7 bases, there was a span of 8 bases. This CDR3 is 11 amino acids long. The CDR3 loop is CASSDRIGYTF. The CDR3 DNA is TGTGCCAGCAGCGATAGAATTGGCTACACCTTC.

This clonotype was detected only a few times. The rearrangement links TRBV24-1 to TRBJ2-1, with a weak D call TRBD2 (5 bases). The V gene lost 9 bases and the J gene lost 7 bases, with 12 bases spanning the gap. This CDR3 contains 12 residues. Per germline, CDR1 KGHDR and CDR2 SFDVKD. This CDR3 is CATRGYRNEQFF. CDR3 nucleotide sequence: TGTGCCACCCGAGGGTATAGGAATGAGCAGTTCTTC.

This clonotype came up a few times. The chain carries TRBV20-1 and TRBJ2-5; 9 nucleotides match TRBD2. This CDR3 comprises 16 residues. Germline values: CDR1 DFQATT, CDR2 SNEGSKA (reference sequence). The J segment lost 11 bases and the V segment lost 3 bases, leaving 19 bases of the junction unmatched. The CDR3 loop is CSASSMLAGVHNEQYF. CDR3 DNA sequence: TGCAGTGCTAGCTCGATGTTAGCGGGAGTCCACAATGAGCAGTACTTC.

The chain joins TRBV27 to TRBJ2-7; D call uncertain. From germline, CDR1 is MNHEY and CDR2 SMNVEV (reference sequence). The CDR3 is 14 amino acids. The germline V and J ends were trimmed by 2 bases and 6 bases, with 14 bases remaining between them. For the CDR3, the DNA is TGTGCCAGCAGTTTAGGGCTTCGGACGAGCGAGCAGTACTTC. It codes for CASSLGLRTSEQYF.

This clonotype occurred a few times. The genes are TRBV20-1 and TRBJ1-2; D ambiguous. This CDR3 is built from 10 residues. Germline V gene data show CDR1 as DFQATT and CDR2 as SNEGSKA (reference sequence). V was trimmed by 3 bases and J by 5 bases, leaving 4 bases between them. CDR3 in amino acids: CSAREYGYTF. In nucleotides, the CDR3 is TGCAGTGCTAGGGAGTATGGCTACACCTTC.

The chain links TRBV7-9 to TRBJ2-7, with D maybe TRBD1 (5 bases). The J call is doubtful: the DNA matches TRBJ2-5 better. The V gene's germline CDR1 is SEHNR and CDR2 FQNEAQ (reference sequence). CDR3 length: 16 residues. The CDR3 reads CASSPDGGRVGETQYF. DNA for the CDR3: TGTGCCAGCAGCCCCGATGGCGGCAGGGTCGGGGAGACCCAGTACTTC.

The chain recombines TRBV20-1 with TRBJ2-7, with 7 bases identical to TRBD1. There are 12 residues in the CDR3. J gave up 4 bases and V 6 bases, and 6 bases lay outside the gene matches. The germline V gene encodes CDR1 DFQATT and CDR2 SNEGSKA (reference sequence). CDR3 loop: CSAPGQEYEQYF. The CDR3 coding sequence is TGCAGTGCCCCCGGACAGGAATACGAGCAGTACTTC.